These 12 T cell receptor beta chains were all obtained from the same sample, sequenced in a study of blood T cell repertoires in COVID-19. Sequencing was performed with immunoSEQ multiplex PCR; in TCRdb, only in-frame clones are kept and a portion is missing. The sample has 240,000 or so clones; approximately 85% are singletons. The sequencing input was PBMCs or T cells enriched from blood (not recorded which). These receptors were taken from a woman aged 50 to 60 who had recovered from COVID-19.

V usage is TRBV5-1 and J usage is TRBJ2-1; 8 positions match TRBD2. The germline V gene encodes CDR1 SGHRS and CDR2 YFSETQ. CDR3 size: 15 residues. V was pared by 4 bases and J by 3 bases, with 6 bases of the junction left unmatched. The CDR3 nucleotides read TGCGCCAGCAGCCCCACAGCGGGGGACTACAATGAGCAGTTCTTC. Translated, it gives CASSPTAGDYNEQFF.

This clone was seen only a few times. The rearrangement uses TRBV19 and TRBJ1-6; TRBD1 is a possible D gene (6 bases). The CDR3 extends over 16 amino acids. The V and J ends lost 3 bases and 0 bases respectively, with 9 bases between them. Germline V lookup: CDR1 LNHDA, CDR2 SQIVND (reference sequence). The CDR3 reads CASSITDSSYNSPLHF. CDR3 in DNA: TGTGCCAGTAGTATTACGGACAGCTCCTATAATTCACCCCTCCACTTT.

This chain connects TRBV9 to TRBJ1-4; no firm D call. Germline V gene sequence: CDR1 SGDLS, CDR2 YYNGEE. The CDR3 sequence is 14 residues long. V shed 4 bases and J shed 0 bases, with 7 bases lying between them. The CDR3: CASSLAPTNEKLFF. As DNA, the CDR3 is TGTGCCAGCAGCTTGGCCCCAACTAATGAAAAACTGTTTTTT.

V and J are TRBV9 and TRBJ2-3, with 7 bases matching TRBD1. The germline CDR1 and CDR2 sequences are SGDLS and YYNGEE. The CDR3 contains 15 residues. V lost 4 bases to trimming and J lost 1 base; unmatched junction nucleotides: 6. CDR3 protein: CASSSQGLGTDTQYF. CDR3 nucleotides: TGTGCCAGCAGCTCACAGGGGTTGGGCACAGATACGCAGTATTTT.

To note about this clone: The sample contains more than one DNA sequence encoding this CDR3. The genes are TRBV19 and TRBJ2-7; 10 nucleotides agree with TRBD1. The germline gives CDR1 LNHDA, CDR2 SQIVND (reference sequence). Trimming took 6 bases from V and 2 from J; bases not matched to a gene: 7. The CDR3 is 15 amino acids. The CDR3, as DNA: TGTGCCAGTAGCGACATCGGGACAGGGGCCTACGAGCAGTACTTC. Encoded protein: CASSDIGTGAYEQYF. The complete variable domain, with remaining parts taken from reference TRBV19 and TRBJ2-7, reads DGGITQSPKYLFRKEGQNVTLSCEQNLNHDAMYWYRQDPGQGLRLIYYSQIVNDFQKGDIAEGYSVSREKKESFPLTVTSAQKNPTAFYLCASSDIGTGAYEQYFGPGTRLTVT.

This chain links TRBV12-3 or TRBV12-4 with TRBJ2-7, with 7 bases identical to TRBD1. The CDR3 consists of 13 residues. With V trimmed by 5 bases and J by 6 bases, 7 bases remained unmatched. CDR3 sequence (DNA): TGTGCCAGCAGTCCCCAGGACAGGTCCGAGCAGTACTTC. Its protein is CASSPQDRSEQYF.

The V and J genes are TRBV2 and TRBJ1-2; 9 bases are a match to TRBD1. Germline V gives CDR1 SNHLY, CDR2 FYNNEI. This CDR3 comprises 13 residues. Trimming took 11 bases from V and 3 from J; bases not matched to a gene: 7. The CDR3: CASKGTGYYGYTF. As DNA, the CDR3 is TGTGCCTCAAAGGGGACAGGGTACTATGGCTACACCTTC. The complete variable domain, with remaining parts taken from reference TRBV2 and TRBJ1-2, reads EPEVTQTPSHQVTQMGQEVILRCVPISNHLYFYWYRQILGQKVEFLVSFYNNEISEKSEIFDDQFSVERPDGSNFTLKIRSTKLEDSAMYFCASKGTGYYGYTFGSGTRLTVV.

V usage is TRBV10-2 and J usage is TRBJ1-1, with D perhaps TRBD1 (5 bases). The ends were cut back, 11 bases at V and 5 bases at J, with 21 bases in the middle. The CDR3 runs 14 residues. CDR1 and CDR2 (germline): WSHSY, SAAADI. CDR3 bases: TGCGCCGCTCGGGCGTGGCAGGAGGGGACTGAAGCTTTCTTT. Its translation is CAARAWQEGTEAFF.

This clone was counted a few times. V is TRBV5-5 and J is TRBJ1-4, with D tentatively TRBD1 (5 bases). Germline V gene lookup returns CDR1 SGHKS and CDR2 YYEKEE (reference sequence). CDR3 length equals 15 residues. Between the trimmed V and J ends, which lost 2 bases and 2 bases, there was a span of 10 bases. CDR3 sequence reads: CASSFAGGTNEKLFF. The CDR3 DNA sequence: TGTGCCAGCAGCTTTGCGGGGGGGACTAATGAAAAACTGTTTTTT.

The rearrangement uses TRBV5-4 and TRBJ2-5; maybe TRBD2 (5 bases). Deletions cut 4 bases from V and 7 bases from J, with 14 bases between. The CDR3 totals 13 residues. Germline V gene sequence: CDR1 SGHNT, CDR2 YYREEE (reference sequence). The CDR3 DNA is TGTGCCAGCAGCCCAGGACTGCCTGGGACCCAGTACTTC. Residues: CASSPGLPGTQYF.

The table lists this clone with a few counts. The chain combines TRBV24-1 with TRBJ1-2, with D maybe TRBD1 (6 bases). This CDR3 is 15 amino acids long. Germline values: CDR1 KGHDR, CDR2 SFDVKD. V was shortened by 3 bases and J by 4 bases, with 14 bases between the two germline ends. The CDR3 is CATSDTSAGVYGYTF. CDR3 in DNA: TGTGCCACCAGTGATACCTCGGCAGGGGTCTATGGCTACACCTTC.

The genes are TRBV29-1 and TRBJ2-5, with 11 bases that match TRBD1. The junction had 5 bases not matched to a gene; V was cut back by 7 bases and J by 4 bases. The V gene's germline CDR1 is SQVTM and CDR2 ANQGSEA. The CDR3 totals 13 residues. This chain's CDR3 is CSGRTGGVETQYF. In DNA form, the CDR3 reads TGCAGCGGACGGACAGGGGGCGTAGAGACCCAGTACTTC.